This T cell receptor beta chain is drawn from a study of early T cells in non-severe SARS-CoV-2 infection. Study in general: It was bulk RNA from unsorted whole blood that was sequenced, and the chains were unpaired.

Each single cDNA molecule received a unique molecular identifier. MiXCR was run by TCRdb on the 5' RACE reads, yielding one entry per CDR3 protein. The data contain tens of thousands of distinct CDR3 sequences, roughly 12% of them seen just once; the ten biggest clones take up roughly 6.8%. This clonotype showed up many times. Its antigen remains unknown. The ends were cut back, 7 bases at V and 6 bases at J, with 19 bases in the middle. CDR3 length: 14 amino acids. The V gene's germline CDR1 is MNHEY and CDR2 SMNVEV (reference sequence). Study results and caveats: VDJdb-based matching was biased toward anti-spike CD8 responses and missed private and CD4 specificities.

This receptor was identified in an adult who was a healthcare worker with PCR-confirmed SARS-CoV-2 infection or an uninfected control (not recorded which). The specimen sequenced was whole blood. The chain recombines TRBV27 with TRBJ2-7, with TRBD1 as a possible D gene (5 bases). The CDR3 bases are TGTGCCAGCACCCTCAAGGGGTCTTCCCGCGAGCAGTACTTC. Translation gives CASTLKGSSREQYF.